The entry below gives a single T cell receptor (beta chain) sequence along with its context. Its antigen is undetermined. Germline CDR1 reads SGHVS; CDR2 reads FNYEAQ. The CDR3 covers 17 residues. V was cut by 1 base and J by 2 bases, with 16 bases left in between. It was with unique molecular identifiers that the TCRbeta library was prepared. TCRdb fed the PCR reads into MiXCR, producing one record per CDR3 protein. The repertoire consists of 750,000 to 950,000 distinct CDR3 sequences, with approximately 15% occurring once and the leading ten covering roughly 5%. These data come from a study of T-cell reconstitution after alpha-beta-depleted transplantation in children. Whole-study findings and limits: Reported findings indicate that, about two months after transplant, alpha-beta T cells came from several hundred expanded clones, which were derived from non-depleted graft cells.

The sample was PBMCs, mostly from graft donor cells, taken 360 days after TCRalphabeta/CD19-depleted stem cell transplant. The sequence derives from a male patient aged 10-17 years who had a stem cell transplant for acute lymphoblastic leukemia, so the T cells may come from the graft donor. The genes are TRBV7-6 and TRBJ2-3, with D possibly being TRBD2 (6 bases). The CDR3 sequence: CASSLVRSGDHTDTQYF. In DNA form, the CDR3 reads TGTGCCAGCAGCTTAGTTAGGTCGGGAGACCACACAGATACGCAGTATTTT.